This T cell receptor beta chain was sequenced for a study of cytomegalovirus exposure and HLA in healthy donors. Primers: 60 Vbeta forward and 13 Jbeta reverse. TCRdb's table, derived via immunoSEQ multiplex PCR, lists solely in-frame clones and lacks some. The sample consists of about 94,000 clones, nearly 80% of them appearing once. CDR1 is LNHDA, CDR2 SQIVND, per germline (reference sequence). CDR3 length equals 14 residues. Trimming took 5 bases from V and 4 from J; bases not matched to a gene: 5. Points from the study as a whole: Earlier analysis yielded a pattern in which most TCR beta V segments were productive about 90% or about 30% of the time.

As for the donors, each was a healthy bone marrow donor. As concerns this clone: The antigen is not known.

The rearrangement joins TRBV19 to TRBJ1-1; 9 nucleotides agree with TRBD1. What was sequenced was PBMCs. The sequence came from a woman in her thirties or forties in good health and CMV-seronegative. The CDR3 nucleotides read TGTGCCAGTAGTTGGACAGGGGATGGCACTGAAGCTTTCTTT. It specifies CASSWTGDGTEAFF.